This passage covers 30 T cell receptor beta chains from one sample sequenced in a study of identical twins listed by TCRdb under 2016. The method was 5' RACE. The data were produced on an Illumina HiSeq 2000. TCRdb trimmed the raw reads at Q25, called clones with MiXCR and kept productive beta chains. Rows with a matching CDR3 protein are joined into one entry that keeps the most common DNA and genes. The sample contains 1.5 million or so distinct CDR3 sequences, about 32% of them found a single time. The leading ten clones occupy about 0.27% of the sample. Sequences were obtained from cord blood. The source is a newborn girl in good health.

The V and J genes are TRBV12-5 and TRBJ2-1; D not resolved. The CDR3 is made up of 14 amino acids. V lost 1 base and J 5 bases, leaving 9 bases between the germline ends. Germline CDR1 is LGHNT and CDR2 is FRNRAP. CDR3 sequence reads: CASGLGHTDNEQFF. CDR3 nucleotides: TGTGCTAGTGGTTTGGGGCACACCGACAATGAGCAGTTCTTC.

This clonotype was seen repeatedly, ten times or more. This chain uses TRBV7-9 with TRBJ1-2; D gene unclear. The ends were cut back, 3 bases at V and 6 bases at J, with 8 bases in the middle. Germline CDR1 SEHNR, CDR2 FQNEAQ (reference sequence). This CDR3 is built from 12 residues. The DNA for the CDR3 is TGTGCCAGCAGCTTTCGGAATCATGGCTACACCTTC. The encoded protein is CASSFRNHGYTF.

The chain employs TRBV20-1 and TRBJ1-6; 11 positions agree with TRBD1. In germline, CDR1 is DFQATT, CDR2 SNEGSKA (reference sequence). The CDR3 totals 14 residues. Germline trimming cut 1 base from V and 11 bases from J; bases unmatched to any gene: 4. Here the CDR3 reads CSARGTGGPPPLHF. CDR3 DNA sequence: TGCAGTGCTAGAGGGACAGGGGGCCCCCCACCCCTCCACTTT.

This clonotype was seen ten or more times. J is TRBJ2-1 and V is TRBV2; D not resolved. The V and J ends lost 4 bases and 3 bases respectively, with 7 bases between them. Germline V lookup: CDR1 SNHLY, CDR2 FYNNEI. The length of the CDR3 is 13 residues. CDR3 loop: CASSVRNYNEQFF. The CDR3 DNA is TGTGCCAGCAGTGTTCGAAACTACAATGAGCAGTTCTTC.

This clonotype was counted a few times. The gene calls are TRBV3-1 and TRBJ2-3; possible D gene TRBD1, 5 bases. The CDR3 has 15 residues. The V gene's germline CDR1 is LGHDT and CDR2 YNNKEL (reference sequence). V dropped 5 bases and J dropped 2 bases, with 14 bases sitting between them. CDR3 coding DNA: TGTGCCAGCAGCTTGACAGATTTTTTCACAGATACGCAGTATTTT. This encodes CASSLTDFFTDTQYF.

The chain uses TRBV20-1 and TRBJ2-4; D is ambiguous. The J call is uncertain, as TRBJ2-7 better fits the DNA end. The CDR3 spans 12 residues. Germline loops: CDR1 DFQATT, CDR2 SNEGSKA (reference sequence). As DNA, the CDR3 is TGCAGTGCTAGAGATGAAGGCCACGAGCAGTACTTC. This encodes CSARDEGHEQYF.

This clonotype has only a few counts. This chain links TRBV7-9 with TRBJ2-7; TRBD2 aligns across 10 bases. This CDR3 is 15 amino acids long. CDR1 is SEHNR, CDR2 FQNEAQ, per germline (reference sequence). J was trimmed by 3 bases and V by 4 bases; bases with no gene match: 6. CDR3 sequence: CASSSPSGRGYEQYF. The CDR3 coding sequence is TGTGCCAGCAGCTCTCCTAGCGGGAGAGGCTACGAGCAGTACTTC. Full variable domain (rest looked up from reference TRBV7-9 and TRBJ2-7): DTGVSQNPRHKITKRGQNVTFRCDPISEHNRLYWYRQTLGQGPEFLTYFQNEAQLEKSRLLSDRFSAERPKGSFSTLEIQRTEQGDSAMYLCASSSPSGRGYEQYFGPGTRLTVT.

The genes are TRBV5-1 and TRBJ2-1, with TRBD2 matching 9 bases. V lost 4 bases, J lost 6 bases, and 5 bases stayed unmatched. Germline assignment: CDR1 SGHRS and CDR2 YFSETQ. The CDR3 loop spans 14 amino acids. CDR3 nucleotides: TGCGCCAGCAGCGCCGGGACTAGCCCCAATGAGCAGTTCTTC. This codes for CASSAGTSPNEQFF.

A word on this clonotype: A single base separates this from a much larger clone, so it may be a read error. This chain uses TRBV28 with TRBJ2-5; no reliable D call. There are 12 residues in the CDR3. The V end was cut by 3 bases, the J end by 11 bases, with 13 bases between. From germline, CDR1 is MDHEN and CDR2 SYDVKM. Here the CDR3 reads CASSLAYFGQYF. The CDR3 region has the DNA TGTGCCAGCAGTTTGGCGTATTTTGGGCAGTACTTC.

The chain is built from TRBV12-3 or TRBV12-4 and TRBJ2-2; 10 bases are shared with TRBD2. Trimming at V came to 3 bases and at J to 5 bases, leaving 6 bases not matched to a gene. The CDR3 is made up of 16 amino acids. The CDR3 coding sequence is TGTGCCAGCAGTTTTCGGGCTAGCGGGAGTACCGGGGAGCTGTTTTTT. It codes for CASSFRASGSTGELFF.

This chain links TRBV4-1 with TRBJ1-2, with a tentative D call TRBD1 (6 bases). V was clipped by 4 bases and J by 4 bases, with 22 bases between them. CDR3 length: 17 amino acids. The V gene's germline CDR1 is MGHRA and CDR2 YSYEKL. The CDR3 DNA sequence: TGCGCCAGCAGCCTGGGTCCCAGCTTAGGGGGAATCTATGGCTACACCTTC. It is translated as CASSLGPSLGGIYGYTF.

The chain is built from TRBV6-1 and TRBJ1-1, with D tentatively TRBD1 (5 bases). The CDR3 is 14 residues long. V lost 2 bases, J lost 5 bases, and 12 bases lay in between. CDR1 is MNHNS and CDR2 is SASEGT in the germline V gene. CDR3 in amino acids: CASSEPGRSTEAFF. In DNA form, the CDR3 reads TGTGCCAGCAGTGAACCAGGGAGGAGTACTGAAGCTTTCTTT.

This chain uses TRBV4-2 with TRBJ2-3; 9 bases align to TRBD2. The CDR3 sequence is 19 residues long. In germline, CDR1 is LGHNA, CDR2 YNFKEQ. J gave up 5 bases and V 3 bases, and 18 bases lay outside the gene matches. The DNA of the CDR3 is TGTGCCAGCAGCCACCCCAGGGGCGGGAGGGCCTCTGGTATAGATACGCAGTATTTT. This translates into CASSHPRGGRASGIDTQYF.

In nucleotides, the CDR3 is TGCAGCGTTTCGGTAGGGACCATCACCGGGGAGCTGTTTTTT. It encodes CSVSVGTITGELFF. The V and J genes are TRBV29-1 and TRBJ2-2, with D perhaps being TRBD1 or TRBD2 (5 bases each). The CDR3 consists of 14 residues. From germline, CDR1 is SQVTM and CDR2 ANQGSEA. Trimming pared 5 bases from V and 4 bases from J, leaving 14 bases between.

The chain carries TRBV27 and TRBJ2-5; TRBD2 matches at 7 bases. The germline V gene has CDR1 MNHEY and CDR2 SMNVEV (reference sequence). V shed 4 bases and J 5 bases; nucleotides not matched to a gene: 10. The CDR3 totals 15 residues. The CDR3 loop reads CASSSTSREGETQYF. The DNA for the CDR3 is TGTGCCAGCAGTTCGACTAGCAGAGAGGGGGAGACCCAGTACTTC.

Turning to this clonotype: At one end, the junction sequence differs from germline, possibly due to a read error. CDR3 DNA sequence: TGTGCCAGCAGCGTAGTTTCGGGACCATATTATACGCGGTATTTT. Residues: CASSVVSGPYYTRYF. J is TRBJ2-3 and V is TRBV9; D may correspond to TRBD1 or TRBD2 (5 bases each). Germline V gives CDR1 SGDLS, CDR2 YYNGEE. The CDR3 sequence is 15 residues long.

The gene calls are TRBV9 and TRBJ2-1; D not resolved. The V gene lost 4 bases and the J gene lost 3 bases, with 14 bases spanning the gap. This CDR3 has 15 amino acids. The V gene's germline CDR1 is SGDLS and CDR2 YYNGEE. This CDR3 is CASSLNTYGYNEQFF. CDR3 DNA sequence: TGTGCCAGCAGCCTCAATACCTACGGCTACAATGAGCAGTTCTTC.

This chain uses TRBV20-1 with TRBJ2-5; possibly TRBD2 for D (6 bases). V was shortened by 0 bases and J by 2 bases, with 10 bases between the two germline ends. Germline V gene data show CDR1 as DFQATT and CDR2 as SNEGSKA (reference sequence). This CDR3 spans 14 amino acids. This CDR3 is CSARDALAQETQYF. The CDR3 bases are TGCAGTGCTAGAGACGCTCTAGCGCAAGAGACCCAGTACTTC.

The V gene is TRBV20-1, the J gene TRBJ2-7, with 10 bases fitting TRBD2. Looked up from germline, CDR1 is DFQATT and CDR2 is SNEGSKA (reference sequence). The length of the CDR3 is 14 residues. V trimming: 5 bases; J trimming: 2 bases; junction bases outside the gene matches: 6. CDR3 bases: TGCAGTGCTTCTGGACTAGCGGCCCCCTACGAGCAGTACTTC. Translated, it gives CSASGLAAPYEQYF.

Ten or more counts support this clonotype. The CDR3 loop is CASSDRWGSGTDTQYF. CDR3 in DNA: TGTGCCAGCAGTGACCGCTGGGGGAGCGGCACAGATACGCAGTATTTT. The V gene is TRBV25-1, the J gene TRBJ2-3; D possibly matches TRBD1 or TRBD2 (5 bases each). This CDR3 has 16 residues. CDR1 is MGHDK and CDR2 is SYGVNS in the germline V gene. The V end was cut by 3 bases, the J end by 1 base, with 14 bases between.

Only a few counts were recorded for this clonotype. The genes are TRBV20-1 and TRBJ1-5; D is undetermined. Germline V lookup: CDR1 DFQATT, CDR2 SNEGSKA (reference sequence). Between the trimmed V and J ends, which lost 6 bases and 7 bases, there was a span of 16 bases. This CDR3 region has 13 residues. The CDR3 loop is CSAGNPPPQPQHF. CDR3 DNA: TGCAGTGCAGGTAATCCGCCCCCACAGCCCCAGCATTTT.

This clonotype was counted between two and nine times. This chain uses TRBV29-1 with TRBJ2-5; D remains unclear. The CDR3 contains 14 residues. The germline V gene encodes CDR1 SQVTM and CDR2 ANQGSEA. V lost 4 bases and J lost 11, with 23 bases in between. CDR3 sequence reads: CSVVERVSYNEQYF. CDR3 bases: TGCAGCGTTGTAGAAAGGGTGTCATACAATGAGCAGTACTTC.

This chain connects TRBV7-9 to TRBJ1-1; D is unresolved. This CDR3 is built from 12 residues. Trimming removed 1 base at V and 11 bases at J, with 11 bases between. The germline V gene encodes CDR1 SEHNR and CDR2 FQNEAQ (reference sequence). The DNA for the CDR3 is TGTGCCAGCAGCTTAGACGGGTTGAATGCTTTCTTT. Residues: CASSLDGLNAFF.

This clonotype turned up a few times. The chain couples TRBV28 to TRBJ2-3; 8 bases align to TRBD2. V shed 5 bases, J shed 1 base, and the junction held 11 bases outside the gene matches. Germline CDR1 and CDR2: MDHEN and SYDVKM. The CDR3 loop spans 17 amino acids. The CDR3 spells CASSLTTGLAGTDTQYF. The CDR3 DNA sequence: TGTGCCAGCAGTCTAACCACCGGACTAGCAGGCACAGATACGCAGTATTTT.

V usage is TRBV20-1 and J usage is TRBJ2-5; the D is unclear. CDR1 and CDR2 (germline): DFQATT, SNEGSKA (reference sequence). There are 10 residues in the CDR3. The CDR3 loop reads CSQEAETQYF. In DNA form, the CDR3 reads TGCAGCCAGGAAGCAGAGACCCAGTACTTC.

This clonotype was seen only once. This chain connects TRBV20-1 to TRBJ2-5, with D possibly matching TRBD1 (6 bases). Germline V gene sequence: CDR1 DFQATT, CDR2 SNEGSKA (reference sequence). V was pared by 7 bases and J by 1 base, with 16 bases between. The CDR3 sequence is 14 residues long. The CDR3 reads CSVATGQTQETQYF. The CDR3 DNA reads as TGCAGTGTCGCTACAGGGCAAACCCAAGAGACCCAGTACTTC.

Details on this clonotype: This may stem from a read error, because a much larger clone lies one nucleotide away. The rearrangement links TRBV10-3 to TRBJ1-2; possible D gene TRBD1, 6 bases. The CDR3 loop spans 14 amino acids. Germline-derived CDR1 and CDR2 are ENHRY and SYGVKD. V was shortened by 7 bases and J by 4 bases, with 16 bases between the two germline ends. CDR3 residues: CAITDTTGPYGYTF. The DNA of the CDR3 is TGTGCCATCACCGACACAACAGGGCCCTATGGCTACACCTTC.

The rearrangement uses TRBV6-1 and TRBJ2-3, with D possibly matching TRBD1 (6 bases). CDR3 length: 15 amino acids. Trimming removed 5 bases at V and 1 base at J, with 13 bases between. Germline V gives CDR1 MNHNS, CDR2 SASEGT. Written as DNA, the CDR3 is TGTGCCAGCAGTCATACAGGGTCTGGCACAGATACGCAGTATTTT. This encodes CASSHTGSGTDTQYF.

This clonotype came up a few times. CDR3 residues: CASNEGHPISGANVLTF. CDR3 coding DNA: TGCGCCAGCAACGAGGGACACCCGATCTCTGGGGCCAACGTCCTGACTTTC. The V and J genes are TRBV5-1 and TRBJ2-6; tentative D call: TRBD1 (6 bases). Trimming took off 6 bases at V and 0 bases at J, with 16 bases between the two ends. Looked up from germline, CDR1 is SGHRS and CDR2 is YFSETQ. This CDR3 has 17 residues.

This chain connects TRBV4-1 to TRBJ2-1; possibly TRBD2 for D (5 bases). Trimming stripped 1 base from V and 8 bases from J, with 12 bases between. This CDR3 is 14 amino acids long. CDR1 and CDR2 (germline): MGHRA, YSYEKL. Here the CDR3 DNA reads TGCGCCAGCAGCCAAGGGTTAGCGTTGGATGAGCAGTTCTTC. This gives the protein CASSQGLALDEQFF.